This T cell receptor (beta chain) was obtained from a study of blood T cell repertoires in COVID-19. About the study: Acute and convalescent COVID-19 specimens originated in the United States, Italy and Spain. In each case, the material was cDNA or gDNA derived from T cells, B-cell-depleted T cells, or PBMCs.

Seattle patient enrollment occurred during active infection, with longitudinal follow-up thereafter. V was trimmed by 4 bases and J by 4 bases, leaving 21 bases between them. From germline, CDR1 is SGHKS and CDR2 YYEKEE (reference sequence). There are 17 residues in the CDR3. Authors' analysis steps: It was from reference gene primer amplification that nucleated cell counts were estimated. Measured with immunoSEQ multiplex PCR; TCRdb has only the in-frame clones, and not every one. V and J calls and clone size are those listed in that table; D and trimming were worked out from the DNA. The data hold roughly 230,000 clones, with 85% observed a single time.

Sequences were obtained from peripheral blood. This receptor was taken from a man aged 50 or older with COVID-19, enrolled during active disease. The rearrangement uses TRBV5-5 and TRBJ1-5; a weak D match, TRBD1 (5 bases). The CDR3 DNA sequence: TGTGCCAGCAGCCAATCCCCCGGACAAGGCCTGAATCAGCCCCAGCATTTT. This sequence encodes CASSQSPGQGLNQPQHF.